The next 12 T cell receptor beta chains were all read from a single sample in a study of cytotoxic CD8 clonotypes in ibrutinib-treated CLL. Clones were sequenced by immunoSEQ multiplex PCR, and TCRdb holds only the in-frame ones, with some missing. The sample has about 160,000 clones, about four fifths seen once. The source was PBMCs, collected after 24 months of ibrutinib treatment. The receptor source for this set is a human donor with chronic lymphocytic leukemia.

The rearrangement links TRBV7-8 to TRBJ1-1; 8 nucleotides align to TRBD1. The CDR3 length is 17 residues. V lost 3 bases to trimming and J lost 6 bases; unmatched junction nucleotides: 15. Germline-derived CDR1 and CDR2 are SGHVS and FQNEAQ. The CDR3 sequence: CASSFSTGASQGAEAFF. CDR3 bases: TGTGCCAGCAGCTTTTCGACAGGGGCCTCGCAAGGCGCTGAAGCTTTCTTT.

The V call is TRBV9, the J call TRBJ2-1; TRBD2 aligns across 9 bases. CDR1 is SGDLS, CDR2 YYNGEE, per germline. After removal of 4 bases from V and 1 base from J, the junction contained 3 bases not matched to a gene. The CDR3 has 15 residues. The CDR3: CASSPSGRSYNEQFF. In DNA form, the CDR3 reads TGTGCCAGCAGCCCAAGCGGGAGGTCCTACAATGAGCAGTTCTTC.

The chain carries TRBV14 and TRBJ2-1; 7 positions match TRBD1. This CDR3 has 13 amino acids. Germline V gene data show CDR1 as SGHDN and CDR2 as FVKESK. The V segment lost 3 bases and the J segment 7 bases; nucleotides outside the gene matches: 3. The CDR3 coding sequence is TGTGCCAGCAGCCAGCAACAGGGGAATGAGCAGTTCTTC. Translating gives CASSQQQGNEQFF.

V usage is TRBV18 and J usage is TRBJ1-1; D possibly corresponds to TRBD1 (5 bases). Deletions cut 3 bases from V and 0 bases from J, with 14 bases between. The CDR3 totals 16 residues. The germline CDR1 and CDR2 sequences are KGHSH and LQKENI. CDR3 in amino acids: CASSPRGPGLNTEAFF. As DNA, the CDR3 is TGTGCCAGCTCACCCCGAGGACCGGGACTGAACACTGAAGCTTTCTTT.

This chain uses TRBV19 with TRBJ1-2; 7 bases align to TRBD1. CDR1 is LNHDA and CDR2 is SQIVND in the germline V gene (reference sequence). Trimming removed 6 bases from V and 6 bases from J; junction bases left unmatched: 7. The CDR3 is made up of 13 amino acids. CDR3 residues: CASRPPRGNGYTF. CDR3 sequence (DNA): TGTGCCAGTAGACCCCCCAGGGGGAATGGCTACACCTTC.

This clone was seen once. The chain recombines TRBV10-2 with TRBJ1-1; a possible D gene is TRBD1 (5 bases). The V end lost 2 bases, the J end lost 4 bases, and 5 bases lay between the germline ends. This CDR3 region has 12 residues. In germline, CDR1 is WSHSY, CDR2 SAAADI. CDR3 nucleotide sequence: TGCGCCAGCAGTGAGCAGGGCACTGAAGCTTTCTTT. Residues: CASSEQGTEAFF.

A few counts support this clone. The genes are TRBV10-3 and TRBJ2-7, with D uncertain. CDR3 length equals 15 residues. Per germline, CDR1 ENHRY and CDR2 SYGVKD. Trimming took off 3 bases at V and 4 bases at J, with 16 bases between the two ends. CDR3 amino acids: CAISDLRSGRYEQYF. CDR3 nucleotides: TGTGCCATCAGTGATCTACGGTCCGGAAGGTACGAGCAGTACTTC.

The chain recombines TRBV28 with TRBJ1-2, with D possibly being TRBD1 (6 bases). The V gene's germline CDR1 is MDHEN and CDR2 SYDVKM. The CDR3 covers 12 residues. V lost 10 bases and J lost 3, with 12 bases in between. This CDR3 is CAINRVDYGYTF. CDR3 bases: TGTGCCATTAACAGGGTTGACTATGGCTACACCTTC.

V is TRBV5-1 and J is TRBJ2-3; TRBD1 might be the D (6 bases). Trimming took 4 bases from V and 3 from J, leaving 12 bases between them. CDR3 length equals 14 residues. Germline CDR1 reads SGHRS; CDR2 reads YFSETQ. The CDR3 reads CASSRQGPTDTQYF. In DNA form, the CDR3 reads TGCGCCAGCAGCCGCCAGGGGCCAACAGATACGCAGTATTTT. Full variable domain (rest looked up from reference TRBV5-1 and TRBJ2-3): KAGVTQTPRYLIKTRGQQVTLSCSPISGHRSVSWYQQTPGQGLQFLFEYFSETQRNKGNFPGRFSGRQFSNSRSEMNVSTLELGDSALYLCASSRQGPTDTQYFGPGTRLTVL.

This clone was recorded only once. This rearrangement joins TRBV7-3 to TRBJ1-3; 11 nucleotides agree with TRBD1. This CDR3 is 15 amino acids long. CDR1 SGHTA and CDR2 FQGTGA come from the germline V gene. After removal of 3 bases from V and 2 bases from J, the junction contained 0 bases not matched to a gene. This CDR3 is CASSLGQGAGNTIYF. The CDR3, as DNA: TGTGCCAGCAGCTTGGGACAGGGGGCTGGAAACACCATATATTTT.

This clone was seen a handful of times. The chain links TRBV7-2 to TRBJ2-7, with TRBD2 matching 13 bases. Germline V gene sequence: CDR1 SGHTA, CDR2 FQGNSA. This CDR3 contains 17 residues. J lost 6 bases, V lost 5 bases, and 13 bases had no gene match. DNA of the CDR3: TGTGCCAGCAGCCGGGACAGGGGAGGACTAGCGGGAGCCGAGCAGTACTTC. Translated: CASSRDRGGLAGAEQYF.

In its sample, this clone was seen a few times. The CDR3: CASSLDVGGYTDTQYF. Here the CDR3 DNA reads TGTGCCAGCAGCTTAGATGTAGGGGGCTATACAGATACGCAGTATTTT. The V and J genes are TRBV7-2 and TRBJ2-3; 7 bases align to TRBD1. In germline, CDR1 is SGHTA, CDR2 FQGNSA. J lost 3 bases, V lost 1 base, and 7 bases had no gene match. This CDR3 region has 16 residues.